This TCR beta chain was sequenced during a study of shared clonotypes between healthy human individuals. For the study at large: Aged between 18 and 49, the donors were a couple of women and a few men.

From germline, CDR1 is SGHTA and CDR2 FQGNSA. V lost 0 bases and J lost 3, with 6 bases in between. The CDR3 length is 13 residues. CD8 cells regarded as naive lacked CD45RO, were positively chosen for CCR7, and omitted terminally differentiated effector memory CD45RA+ cells. In the case of this clone: At the DNA level, this CDR3 is encoded by other sequences in the same sample as well.

The DNA input per sorted-subset replicate PCR was 200 ng, corresponding to around 28,000 T cell genomes. Clones were read by immunoSEQ multiplex PCR, and TCRdb kept only the in-frame ones, dropping some. The sample yields 2 million to 2.5 million clones, just under 95% seen once. The material sequenced was naive CD8+ T cells sorted from blood. The TCR was taken from a man aged 18 to 29 in good health. The V gene is TRBV7-2, the J gene TRBJ2-7; D gene unclear. The CDR3 reads CASSLAGGYEQYF. The CDR3 coding sequence is TGTGCCAGCAGCTTAGCCGGCGGCTACGAGCAGTACTTC.